What follows are 11 T cell receptor beta chains derived from one specimen sequenced in a study of control samples from healthy donors and cancer patients. The assay was immunoSEQ multiplex PCR, and TCRdb's table has in-frame clones only and misses some. The sample consists of around 170,000 clones, about 90% of them appearing once. The material sequenced was blood. These receptors were taken from a woman aged 25 to 39 in good health.

The gene calls are TRBV27 and TRBJ2-1; D is possibly TRBD2 (5 bases). The CDR3 spans 16 residues. With 4 bases removed from V and 0 bases from J, the gap between germline ends came to 13 bases. Germline V gives CDR1 MNHEY, CDR2 SMNVEV (reference sequence). The CDR3 loop is CASSWRGLSSYNEQFF. The CDR3 coding sequence is TGTGCCAGCAGTTGGAGAGGGTTAAGCTCCTACAATGAGCAGTTCTTC.

This chain connects TRBV24-1 to TRBJ2-7; D assignment may be TRBD1 or TRBD2 (6 bases each). V lost 7 bases, J lost 1 base, and 19 bases lay in between. This CDR3 contains 16 residues. Germline assignment: CDR1 KGHDR and CDR2 SFDVKD. The CDR3 DNA is TGTGCCACCAGGGGGGTGAGGGGGGATGTATCCTACGAGCAGTACTTC. It translates to CATRGVRGDVSYEQYF.

This chain links TRBV10-2 with TRBJ1-2; possibly TRBD1 for D (6 bases). The CDR3 is 13 amino acids. The germline V gene has CDR1 WSHSY and CDR2 SAAADI. The V and J ends lost 6 bases and 6 bases respectively, with 14 bases between them. DNA for the CDR3: TGCGCCAGCAGGATAGGGGGGGCGGATGGCTACACCTTC. It translates to CASRIGGADGYTF.

The chain recombines TRBV11-3 with TRBJ2-1; D is undetermined. The CDR3 is made up of 14 amino acids. V lost 3 bases, J lost 8 bases, and 14 bases lay in between. Germline loops: CDR1 SGHNT, CDR2 YENEEA. The CDR3 region is CASSFGSPTDEQFF. As DNA, the CDR3 is TGTGCCAGCAGCTTCGGCTCCCCGACGGATGAGCAGTTCTTC.

This sequence joins TRBV24-1 and TRBJ2-5; 9 nucleotides match TRBD1. Germline CDR1 reads KGHDR; CDR2 reads SFDVKD. J was trimmed by 4 bases and V by 4 bases; bases with no gene match: 3. This CDR3 contains 14 residues. CDR3 protein: CATSDLGQGETQYF. Written as DNA, the CDR3 is TGTGCCACCAGTGACCTGGGACAGGGAGAGACCCAGTACTTC.

This clone appeared a few times. The chain couples TRBV19 to TRBJ2-4; TRBD2 aligns across 9 bases. V lost 3 bases, J lost 4 bases, and 10 bases stayed unmatched. Germline CDR1 LNHDA, CDR2 SQIVND (reference sequence). This CDR3 is built from 17 residues. The CDR3 spells CASSILATSGVKNIQYF. CDR3 DNA sequence: TGTGCCAGTAGTATTCTGGCGACTAGCGGAGTGAAAAACATTCAGTACTTC.

The chain employs TRBV5-1 and TRBJ2-5; TRBD2 agrees at 13 bases. Per germline, CDR1 SGHRS and CDR2 YFSETQ. There are 16 residues in the CDR3. Trimming took 0 bases from V and 4 from J; bases not matched to a gene: 3. CDR3 sequence reads: CASSLGTSGSGETQYF. In DNA, the CDR3 is TGCGCCAGCAGCTTGGGGACTAGCGGGAGTGGAGAGACCCAGTACTTC. Combining the CDR3 with reference TRBV5-1 and TRBJ2-5 gives the whole variable domain KAGVTQTPRYLIKTRGQQVTLSCSPISGHRSVSWYQQTPGQGLQFLFEYFSETQRNKGNFPGRFSGRQFSNSRSEMNVSTLELGDSALYLCASSLGTSGSGETQYFGPGTRLLVL.

This sequence joins TRBV30 and TRBJ2-2, with D possibly being TRBD2 (6 bases). The CDR3 runs 16 residues. Germline values: CDR1 GTSNPN, CDR2 SVGIG (reference sequence). V was shortened by 2 bases and J by 0 bases, with 13 bases between the two germline ends. This CDR3 reads CAWSQWRDPNTGELFF. The CDR3 nucleotides are TGTGCCTGGAGTCAATGGCGGGACCCGAACACCGGGGAGCTGTTTTTT.

This chain joins TRBV11-2 and TRBJ2-7; 8 nucleotides line up with TRBD1. The J segment lost 6 bases and the V segment lost 5 bases, leaving 3 bases of the junction unmatched. CDR1 SGHAT and CDR2 FQNNGV come from the germline V gene. The CDR3 has 12 amino acids. The CDR3 loop reads CASSPDRGEQYF. The CDR3, as DNA: TGTGCCAGCAGCCCCGACAGGGGCGAGCAGTACTTC.

This clone was detected a few times. The V gene is TRBV7-9, the J gene TRBJ2-5; D gene unclear. The CDR3 spans 15 residues. Trimming cost V 1 base and J 2 bases, with 11 bases left between them. Looked up from germline, CDR1 is SEHNR and CDR2 is FQNEAQ (reference sequence). DNA for the CDR3: TGTGCCAGCAGCTTAGACGACGGCAGACAAGAGACCCAGTACTTC. It codes for CASSLDDGRQETQYF.

The CDR3 DNA is TGTGCCAGCAGTTTGACCCCTTACGGGGGGGAGACCCAGTACTTC. It translates to CASSLTPYGGETQYF. The chain carries TRBV27 and TRBJ2-5, with 7 positions matching TRBD2. Germline V gene lookup returns CDR1 MNHEY and CDR2 SMNVEV (reference sequence). The CDR3 runs to 15 residues. V lost 3 bases, J lost 5 bases, and 9 bases stayed unmatched.